This T cell receptor beta chain was recovered during a study of blood T cell repertoires in COVID-19. Background on the study: The analysed material was cDNA or gDNA that came from T cells, B-cell-depleted T cells, or PBMCs.

The CDR3 totals 14 residues. V gave up 6 bases and J gave up 3 bases, with 15 bases separating them. Germline V CDR1 and CDR2: MNHEY, SMNVEV (reference sequence). As originally analysed: Amplification with reference gene primers provided the estimates of nucleated cell counts. TCRdb keeps only in-frame clones here, not all; method: immunoSEQ multiplex PCR. D and trimming were read from the DNA, whereas the V and J calls and clone size are those reported in that table. The sample includes about 210,000 clones, roughly nine tenths seen only once; the top ten take just over 0.7%. This TCR came from a man between 40 and 49 years old with acute or convalescent COVID-19. Sequencing used peripheral blood. This chain joins TRBV27 and TRBJ2-7; the D gene is possibly TRBD2 (5 bases). The CDR3, as DNA: TGTGCCAGCAGCTATACCGGGGAATTCTACGAGCAGTACTTC. Translating gives CASSYTGEFYEQYF.